This T cell receptor (beta chain) came from a study of blood T cell repertoires in COVID-19. For the study at large: Whether acute or convalescent, the COVID-19 samples came from the United States, Italy and Spain.

CDR3 length equals 16 residues. The germline CDR1 and CDR2 sequences are SGHTS and YDEGEE. V lost 4 bases, J lost 0 bases, and 14 bases lay in between. Profiled with immunoSEQ multiplex PCR; TCRdb holds only in-frame clones, not every one. This table holds 330,000 or so clones, over 80% found once. V is TRBV5-8 and J is TRBJ1-5, with a tentative D call TRBD1 (5 bases). Sequencing input: peripheral blood. The sequence was obtained from a man aged 25-45 years with COVID-19, enrolled during active disease. CDR3 residues: CASSGGGDPSNQPQHF. Written as DNA, the CDR3 is TGTGCCAGCAGCGGCGGCGGGGACCCTAGCAATCAGCCCCAGCATTTT.